This TCR beta chain stems from a study of cytomegalovirus exposure and HLA in healthy donors. As for the study in general: A subsequent analysis stated that the 100 to 150 validation repertoires were run on the same platform as the roughly 670 first-cohort repertoires. Broader study findings: TCR beta chains numbering some 160 were designated cytomegalovirus-associated. That first-cohort TCR clusters tended to co-occur in the 120 or so validation repertoires was found in a later analysis.

These donors were members of the roughly 130-subject validation cohort, a group separate from the approximately 620-subject first cohort. Comments on this clone: Its antigen is undetermined.

CDR3 length equals 12 residues. The J segment lost 7 bases and the V segment lost 9 bases, leaving 8 bases of the junction unmatched. CDR1 LNHDA and CDR2 SQIVND come from the germline V gene (reference sequence). Only in-frame clones appear in the TCRdb table, and some are missing; sequencing was by immunoSEQ multiplex PCR. This sample has around 400,000 clones; 80% to 90% occur once, and the top ten carry 0.83%. Sequences were obtained from PBMCs. V is TRBV19 and J is TRBJ1-2; TRBD1 matches at 7 bases. This clonotype was obtained from a woman between 18 and 29 years old in good health and CMV-seronegative. In DNA, the CDR3 is TGTGCCAGACTAGGGGGCAACGGTGGCTACACCTTC. Protein sequence: CARLGGNGGYTF.